This T cell receptor (beta chain) was retrieved from a study of post-analysis software for immune sequencing data (dated by TCRdb to between 2014 and 2016). Broadly, across the study: The recorded disease courses included relapsing-remitting, secondary progressive and progressive-relapsing multiple sclerosis, and some patients had no subtype annotation. Patient repertoires were compared against around twelve previously published healthy control repertoires from donors aged about 6 to 25 years. A subset of samples was prepared in parallel using single-end sample barcoding, then pooled and co-amplified after Illumina adapter ligation. Overall study results and their limits: Compared with controls, multiple sclerosis patients had significantly lower normalized Chao1 diversity, a finding suggesting substantial peripheral T-cell clonal expansion. When samples were clustered directly using the F measure, samples prepared in the same batch co-clustered strongly, which prompted a batch-effect correction. The control group was slightly older than the multiple sclerosis patient group.

TCR beta repertoires were profiled from peripheral blood of 13 young patients with multiple sclerosis to demonstrate the VDJtools post-analysis software. The multiple sclerosis patients were children and adolescents ranging in age from roughly 6 to 15 years. Libraries were made using PCR. TCRdb shows the sequencer as Illumina HiSeq 2500. To reduce PCR and sequencing biases, unique molecular identifiers were incorporated into the TCR beta cDNA libraries. Approximately 500,000 cDNA molecules were obtained for every 1 to 10 million input T cells, so each molecule roughly corresponded to one T cell. The same protocol used for the earlier healthy control dataset was applied to prepare and sequence the patient libraries. Within a given batch, samples were prepared together, multiplexed and sequenced on the same HiSeq lane. In the authors' own workflow: Raw barcoded reads were processed with MIGEC, and single-read molecular identifier groups were discarded before consensus assembly and CDR3 extraction. VDJtools was used for post-analysis of the clonotype tables, with diversity normalized by down-sampling every dataset to the smallest sample size. Repertoire overlap clustering matched CDR3 amino acid but not nucleotide sequences to correct batch-related cross-sample contamination. TCRdb trimmed the raw reads at Q25, called clones with MiXCR and kept productive beta chains. Records with the same CDR3 protein are collapsed into one entry carrying the most frequent genes and DNA. It is TCRdb's table, rather than the study itself, that gives the V and J calls and clone size. The sample contains 380,000 or so distinct CDR3 sequences, around 37% of them found a single time. Roughly 12% of the sample is taken by the ten largest.

Remarks on this clonotype: Its antigen is currently not known. Qualities for individual bases were not recorded, and no much larger clone is one base off.

The TCR sequence derives from a girl under 18 with multiple sclerosis. The sequenced sample consisted of blood.

CDR3 protein: CASSEARIANRGDEQYF. The bases are TGTGCCAGCAGTGAAGCGCGTATTGCCAACAGGGGGGACGAGCAGTACTTC. The chain couples TRBV6-1 to TRBJ2-7, with 8 junctional bases fitting TRBD1. Trimming leaves V shorter by 0 bases and J shorter by 5 bases, with the junction holding 12 bases beyond the gene matches. The germline V gene gives CDR1 as MNHNS and CDR2 as SASEGT. The CDR3, cysteine through phenylalanine, is 17 amino acids long. CDR3 DNA only is kept here, 51 bases in frame from base 1.